This passage covers 26 T cell receptor beta chains from one sample sequenced in a study of T cell repertoires and HLA-DP antigens listed by TCRdb under 2018. The library was produced with the immunoSEQ multiplex PCR assay. The table comes from immuneACCESS by way of TCRdb, which keeps in-frame sequences with V and J called. Part of the clones is missing from these tables; in studies checked, under half for an unresolved V gene and the rest for unknown reasons. The sample table holds roughly 73,000 clones, of which around three quarters were seen once. Roughly 1.6% of the sample belongs to the ten largest clones. These TCRs' antigens remain unknown. The specimen was CD4+ T cells from PBMCs. All receptors derive from a man in his fifties or sixties in good health and CMV-seronegative.

The chain combines TRBV28 with TRBJ1-6; D is unclear. V dropped 3 bases and J dropped 0 bases, with 15 bases sitting between them. There are 18 residues in the CDR3. Germline V CDR1 and CDR2: MDHEN, SYDVKM. CDR3 in amino acids: CASSFRTPPSSYNSPLHF. DNA of the CDR3: TGTGCCAGCAGTTTCAGAACCCCACCCAGCTCCTATAATTCACCCCTCCACTTT.

This chain connects TRBV19 to TRBJ1-6, with D maybe TRBD1 (5 bases). Germline V gives CDR1 LNHDA, CDR2 SQIVND (reference sequence). With 1 base removed from V and 6 bases from J, the gap between germline ends came to 10 bases. The length of the CDR3 is 15 residues. As DNA, the CDR3 is TGTGCCAGTAGTATAGGGGCAGGGACTAATTCACCCCTCCACTTT. Translating it yields CASSIGAGTNSPLHF.

V usage is TRBV2 and J usage is TRBJ1-5; D is ambiguous. Trimming shortened V by 2 bases and J by 0 bases, and 8 bases separated the two germline ends. The length of the CDR3 is 15 residues. Germline assignment: CDR1 SNHLY and CDR2 FYNNEI. CDR3 loop: CASSERENSNQPQHF. DNA for the CDR3: TGTGCCAGCAGTGAAAGAGAAAATAGCAATCAGCCCCAGCATTTT.

The genes are TRBV5-1 and TRBJ2-5; TRBD1 matches at 8 bases. The CDR3 loop spans 15 amino acids. Trimming cost V 4 bases and J 5 bases; bases outside gene matches: 10. The germline gives CDR1 SGHRS, CDR2 YFSETQ. CDR3 region: CASSPDRGDRETQYF. CDR3 in DNA: TGCGCCAGCAGCCCAGACAGGGGAGATCGGGAGACCCAGTACTTC.

The V gene is TRBV9, the J gene TRBJ2-5; TRBD2 matches at 8 bases. V gave up 0 bases and J gave up 2 bases; unmatched junction bases: 3. This CDR3 has 15 amino acids. The germline CDR1 and CDR2 sequences are SGDLS and YYNGEE. The CDR3 DNA reads as TGTGCCAGCAGCGTAGCGACGGGGGGGCAAGAGACCCAGTACTTC. Its translation: CASSVATGGQETQYF.

The genes are TRBV5-6 and TRBJ2-7; 7 bases fit TRBD1. Germline V gene data show CDR1 as SGHDT and CDR2 as YYEEEE. V shed 5 bases, J shed 4 bases, and the junction held 6 bases outside the gene matches. CDR3 length equals 13 residues. CDR3 coding DNA: TGTGCCAGCAGGCCTACAGGGGCATACGAGCAGTACTTC. This sequence encodes CASRPTGAYEQYF.

This clone has a handful of counts. Other nucleotide sequences in the sample specify the same CDR3. The CDR3 protein is CASSEQGNQPQHF. As DNA, the CDR3 is TGTGCCAGCAGTGAACAGGGCAATCAGCCCCAGCATTTT. The chain is built from TRBV2 and TRBJ1-5, with D unclear. Between the trimmed V and J ends, which lost 2 bases and 2 bases, there was a span of 4 bases. This CDR3 comprises 13 residues. The V gene's germline CDR1 is SNHLY and CDR2 FYNNEI.

V is TRBV7-8 and J is TRBJ1-1, with TRBD1 matching over 8 bases. The CDR3 covers 15 residues. Germline V gene lookup returns CDR1 SGHVS and CDR2 FQNEAQ. V dropped 5 bases and J dropped 5; count of bases not matched to a gene: 10. Here the CDR3 reads CASSQATGGVTEAFF. The DNA of the CDR3 is TGTGCCAGCAGCCAGGCAACAGGGGGGGTAACTGAAGCTTTCTTT.

This clone was detected a few times. The V call is TRBV7-9, the J call TRBJ1-2, with D perhaps matching TRBD1 (5 bases). The germline CDR1 and CDR2 sequences are SEHNR and FQNEAQ (reference sequence). The CDR3 loop spans 16 amino acids. The ends were cut back, 5 bases at V and 3 bases at J, with 19 bases in the middle. In DNA, the CDR3 is TGTGCCAGCAGCCCAAATGTGCAGGGTAGGGACTATGGCTACACCTTC. Translating it yields CASSPNVQGRDYGYTF. The complete variable domain, with remaining parts taken from reference TRBV7-9 and TRBJ1-2, reads DTGVSQNPRHKITKRGQNVTFRCDPISEHNRLYWYRQTLGQGPEFLTYFQNEAQLEKSRLLSDRFSAERPKGSFSTLEIQRTEQGDSAMYLCASSPNVQGRDYGYTFGSGTRLTVV.

This rearrangement joins TRBV19 to TRBJ1-2; 11 bases match TRBD1. Germline CDR1 is LNHDA and CDR2 is SQIVND (reference sequence). J was trimmed by 2 bases and V by 6 bases; bases with no gene match: 11. The CDR3 spans 17 residues. Written as DNA, the CDR3 is TGTGCCAGTAGCCCCGGTCACGGACAGGGGGCGAACTATGGCTACACCTTC. Amino acid sequence: CASSPGHGQGANYGYTF.

The chain links TRBV5-5 to TRBJ2-3; perhaps TRBD1 as D (6 bases). CDR1 is SGHKS, CDR2 YYEKEE, per germline (reference sequence). This CDR3 has 14 residues. V lost 3 bases to trimming and J lost 1 base, with 9 bases between them. The chain's CDR3 is CASSYQGRTDTQYF. CDR3 DNA sequence: TGTGCCAGCAGCTACCAGGGGCGCACAGATACGCAGTATTTT.

V and J are TRBV7-6 and TRBJ1-3; D uncertain. Germline values: CDR1 SGHVS, CDR2 FNYEAQ. The V end lost 1 base, the J end lost 0 bases, and 7 bases lay between the germline ends. The CDR3 has 15 residues. CDR3 nucleotides: TGTGCCAGCAGCTTAGGCAGCCACTCTGGAAACACCATATATTTT. This gives the protein CASSLGSHSGNTIYF. The full variable domain, completed using reference TRBV7-6 and TRBJ1-3, is GAGVSQSPRYKVTKRGQDVALRCDPISGHVSLYWYRQALGQGPEFLTYFNYEAQQDKSGLPNDRFSAERPEGSISTLTIQRTEQRDSAMYRCASSLGSHSGNTIYFGEGSWLTVV.

The rearrangement uses TRBV19 and TRBJ2-5, with D hard to call. Germline V CDR1 and CDR2: LNHDA, SQIVND (reference sequence). Trimming pared 1 base from V and 5 bases from J, leaving 5 bases between. This CDR3 comprises 12 residues. In DNA, the CDR3 is TGTGCCAGTAGTATAGCAAAGGAGACCCAGTACTTC. Protein sequence: CASSIAKETQYF.

The chain links TRBV5-1 to TRBJ2-5; 15 nucleotides match TRBD2. The V gene end was trimmed by 4 bases and the J gene end by 2 bases; junction bases not matched to a gene: 9. The CDR3 has 18 residues. Germline V gene data show CDR1 as SGHRS and CDR2 as YFSETQ. The CDR3 is CASSGGLAGGPLQETQYF. The CDR3 DNA sequence: TGCGCCAGCAGCGGAGGACTAGCGGGAGGGCCTTTACAAGAGACCCAGTACTTC.

To note about this clone: Its ends do not fully match the called genes, so a read error is possible. The chain links TRBV11-2 to TRBJ2-4; possibly TRBD2 for D (7 bases). The CDR3 sequence is 17 residues long. Germline assignment: CDR1 SGHAT and CDR2 FQNNGV. CDR3 coding DNA: TGTGCCAGCAGCAATGCTCCGGGGGCGGGGGCCAAAAACATTCAGCACTTC. Its translation: CASSNAPGAGAKNIQHF.

On this clone: The identical CDR3 is also encoded by other nucleotide sequences in the sample. The chain is built from TRBV2 and TRBJ2-1; D remains ambiguous. Germline assignment: CDR1 SNHLY and CDR2 FYNNEI. The CDR3 runs 11 residues. Trimming removed 2 bases from V and 4 bases from J, with 0 bases in between. CDR3 region: CASSEYNEQFF. CDR3 DNA sequence: TGTGCCAGCAGTGAATACAATGAGCAGTTCTTC.

The chain links TRBV5-1 to TRBJ2-5; perhaps D is TRBD1 or TRBD2 (6 bases each). CDR1 and CDR2 from the germline V gene are SGHRS and YFSETQ. Trimming cost V 0 bases and J 4 bases, with 10 bases left between them. The CDR3 runs to 14 residues. CDR3 loop: CASSLVGGRETQYF. The CDR3 DNA reads as TGCGCCAGCAGCTTGGTGGGGGGCAGAGAGACCCAGTACTTC.

Ten or more counts support this clone. The rearrangement joins TRBV28 to TRBJ2-7; 9 nucleotides line up with TRBD1. Germline V lookup: CDR1 MDHEN, CDR2 SYDVKM. This CDR3 contains 15 residues. The ends lost 6 bases at V and 7 bases at J; junction bases unmatched: 13. The CDR3 DNA reads as TGTGCCAGCAGATCACGCCGGACAGGGGTTTGGGAGCAGTACGTC. It specifies CASRSRRTGVWEQYV.

This chain connects TRBV19 to TRBJ2-5; TRBD2 agrees at 10 bases. This CDR3 comprises 16 residues. Trimming cost V 2 bases and J 4 bases; bases outside gene matches: 7. The germline V gene has CDR1 LNHDA and CDR2 SQIVND (reference sequence). CDR3 sequence (DNA): TGTGCCAGTAGTATAACGATCCTAGCGGGGGCAGAGACCCAGTACTTC. Its protein is CASSITILAGAETQYF. Full variable domain (missing parts from reference TRBV19 and TRBJ2-5): DGGITQSPKYLFRKEGQNVTLSCEQNLNHDAMYWYRQDPGQGLRLIYYSQIVNDFQKGDIAEGYSVSREKKESFPLTVTSAQKNPTAFYLCASSITILAGAETQYFGPGTRLLVL.

CDR3 protein: CASTPQLGTQYF. The DNA of the CDR3 is TGTGCCAGCACCCCCCAGCTCGGTACGCAGTATTTT. V is TRBV7-9 and J is TRBJ2-3; D unresolved. Trimming took 7 bases from V and 8 from J, leaving 13 bases between them. Looked up from germline, CDR1 is SEHNR and CDR2 is FQNEAQ (reference sequence). The length of the CDR3 is 12 residues.

The CDR3: CASSSGTGGISYEQYF. CDR3 sequence (DNA): TGTGCCAGCAGCTCCGGGACAGGGGGAATCTCCTACGAGCAGTACTTC. V gene TRBV11-2 combines with J gene TRBJ2-7; 11 positions agree with TRBD1. Germline assignment: CDR1 SGHAT and CDR2 FQNNGV. This CDR3 region has 16 residues. Unmatched junction bases numbered 5, after V lost 4 bases and J lost 0 bases. Supplemented by reference TRBV11-2 and TRBJ2-7, the full variable domain reads EAGVAQSPRYKIIEKRQSVAFWCNPISGHATLYWYQQILGQGPKLLIQFQNNGVVDDSQLPKDRFSAERLKGVDSTLKIQPAKLEDSAVYLCASSSGTGGISYEQYFGPGTRLTVT.

The chain employs TRBV4-3 and TRBJ1-2; 7 nucleotides match TRBD1. The length of the CDR3 is 16 residues. Germline assignment: CDR1 LGHNA and CDR2 YSLEER. V lost 3 bases to trimming and J lost 2 bases; unmatched junction nucleotides: 9. CDR3 region: CASSQGTLTGNYGYTF. The DNA for the CDR3 is TGCGCCAGCAGCCAGGGAACTTTGACAGGGAACTATGGCTACACCTTC.

This clone was found once. V gene TRBV7-2 combines with J gene TRBJ2-7, with 14 bases fitting TRBD2. V was clipped by 3 bases and J by 2 bases; unmatched bases: 0. Looked up from germline, CDR1 is SGHTA and CDR2 is FQGNSA. This CDR3 region has 15 residues. The CDR3 loop reads CASSLTSGGAYEQYF. The CDR3 region has the DNA TGTGCCAGCAGCTTGACTAGCGGGGGGGCCTACGAGCAGTACTTC.

This clone was counted once. Written as DNA, the CDR3 is TGTGCCTGGAATCTAGGGACCGACGGGCAGCCCCAGCATTTT. It codes for CAWNLGTDGQPQHF. This chain joins TRBV30 and TRBJ1-5; D is possibly TRBD1 (5 bases). The germline V gene has CDR1 GTSNPN and CDR2 SVGIG (reference sequence). V shed 4 bases and J shed 7 bases, with 17 bases lying between them. The CDR3 has 14 amino acids.

This clone appeared a single time. V gene TRBV4-3 combines with J gene TRBJ2-1, with D possibly being TRBD2 (5 bases). This CDR3 spans 15 amino acids. Germline assignment: CDR1 LGHNA and CDR2 YSLEER. V was shortened by 0 bases and J by 9 bases, with 15 bases between the two germline ends. In nucleotides, the CDR3 is TGCGCCAGCAGCCAAGATTTGGCTACCCGGGGTGAGCAGTTCTTC. Its translation is CASSQDLATRGEQFF.

V gene TRBV30 combines with J gene TRBJ1-6; unclear D gene. The CDR3 covers 14 residues. The germline gives CDR1 GTSNPN, CDR2 SVGIG (reference sequence). V shed 2 bases and J shed 4 bases, with 9 bases lying between them. The CDR3 region has the DNA TGTGCCTGGAGTACGGGCCGGTATAATTCACCCCTCCACTTT. Protein product: CAWSTGRYNSPLHF.